Presented here are 28 T cell receptor beta chains from one specimen sequenced in a study of neurological immune-mediated disorders. TCRdb ran MiXCR on the 5' RACE reads and lists one entry per CDR3 protein. This table has approximately 59,000 distinct CDR3 sequences, roughly 5% appearing once. Sample: PBMCs. These receptors were obtained from a human donor with multiple sclerosis. The donor label of this sample is uncertain.

This clonotype was counted many times. The chain combines TRBV5-6 with TRBJ1-1, with 10 bases lining up with TRBD1. The CDR3 has 16 amino acids. Trimming took 4 bases from V and 0 from J; bases not matched to a gene: 6. Germline assignment: CDR1 SGHDT and CDR2 YYEEEE. The CDR3 region is CASSPGTGEVNTEAFF. CDR3 bases: TGTGCCAGCAGCCCTGGGACAGGGGAGGTGAACACTGAAGCTTTCTTT.

The table lists this clonotype with many counts. This chain connects TRBV20-1 to TRBJ1-1, with TRBD1 as a possible D gene (5 bases). This CDR3 comprises 14 residues. The germline CDR1 and CDR2 sequences are DFQATT and SNEGSKA (reference sequence). The V end lost 0 bases, the J end lost 3 bases, and 11 bases lay between the germline ends. CDR3 residues: CSARDGRGYTEAFF. CDR3 nucleotides: TGCAGTGCTAGAGACGGTAGGGGCTACACTGAAGCTTTCTTT.

Points on this clonotype: The DNA is left out, because the CDR3 cannot be placed on it with certainty; the CDR3 is given as TCRdb lists it. V usage is TRBV5-5 and J usage is TRBJ1-5; the table names TRBD1, a call not compared with the DNA. The germline CDR1 and CDR2 sequences are SGHKS and YYEKEE (reference sequence). Both ends counted, the CDR3 spans 23 residues. The CDR3 loop is CASSFYICSASDGDRESNQPQHF.

This clonotype was detected many times. The chain uses TRBV6-2 or TRBV6-3 and TRBJ1-1, with no clear D. The CDR3 is 15 residues long. V shed 7 bases and J shed 0 bases, with 15 bases lying between them. Germline CDR1 MNHEY, CDR2 SVGEGT. The CDR3 nucleotides are TGTGCCAGCATGCCCAGTTTCGGGTTGAACACTGAAGCTTTCTTT. Protein: CASMPSFGLNTEAFF.

Details on this clonotype: This may be a read error, as it is one base from a much larger clone. Since no conserved phenylalanine or tryptophan closes the CDR3, a read error is the likely cause. The chain's CDR3 is CASSRGGMYGYTV. In DNA form, the CDR3 reads TGTGCCAGCAGTCGGGGCGGGATGTATGGCTACACCGTC. The rearrangement uses TRBV28 and TRBJ1-2; possible D gene TRBD1, 5 bases. In germline, CDR1 is MDHEN, CDR2 SYDVKM. The CDR3 spans 13 residues. Between the trimmed V and J ends, which lost 5 bases and 5 bases, there was a span of 12 bases.

This clonotype was observed many times. The J gene is TRBJ2-2, the V gene TRBV29-1, with D tentatively TRBD1 (5 bases). The V gene lost 4 bases and the J gene lost 2 bases, with 11 bases spanning the gap. CDR1 is SQVTM, CDR2 ANQGSEA, per germline. The CDR3 runs 14 residues. The CDR3 loop reads CSVVSRGNTGELFF. The CDR3 DNA reads TGCAGCGTTGTTAGTAGGGGAAACACCGGGGAGCTGTTTTTT.

This clonotype was counted at least ten times. V and J are TRBV5-1 and TRBJ2-2; D is possibly TRBD1 or TRBD2 (6 bases each). V lost 4 bases to trimming and J lost 3 bases, with 16 bases between them. The CDR3 is made up of 16 amino acids. The germline CDR1 and CDR2 sequences are SGHRS and YFSETQ. The CDR3, as DNA: TGCGCCAGCAGCGCTCCCCGGGGGCCAGACACCGGGGAGCTGTTTTTT. Translating gives CASSAPRGPDTGELFF.

This clonotype was counted ten times or more. The V call is TRBV5-8, the J call TRBJ2-3, with 11 nucleotides matching TRBD1. This CDR3 region has 16 residues. Germline-derived CDR1 and CDR2 are SGHTS and YDEGEE. V was clipped by 4 bases and J by 3 bases; unmatched bases: 7. This chain's CDR3 is CASSLGGQGATDTQYF. The DNA of the CDR3 is TGTGCCAGCAGCCTGGGCGGACAGGGGGCGACAGATACGCAGTATTTT.

This clonotype occurred many times. The J gene is TRBJ2-5, the V gene TRBV7-9; TRBD2 matches at 9 bases. CDR1 and CDR2 (germline): SEHNR, FQNEAQ (reference sequence). The CDR3 totals 17 residues. With 1 base clipped from V and 1 base from J, the junction kept 7 bases outside the gene matches. CDR3 coding DNA: TGTGCCAGCAGCTTAGACGGCGGGGGGGCCTTCCAAGAGACCCAGTACTTC. Translation gives CASSLDGGGAFQETQYF.

This clonotype appeared many times. The gene calls are TRBV4-1 and TRBJ2-6; unclear D gene. CDR1 MGHRA and CDR2 YSYEKL come from the germline V gene. The CDR3 spans 16 residues. V gave up 1 base and J gave up 4 bases, with 11 bases separating them. The DNA of the CDR3 is TGCGCCAGCAGCCAAGCGCGGTCCTCCGGGGCCAACGTCCTGACTTTC. Protein product: CASSQARSSGANVLTF.

At least ten counts were recorded for this clonotype. Here the CDR3 DNA reads TGCGCCAGCAGCCAGGTTTTCTTATTAGGGGGCACTGAAGCTTTCTTT. Its translation is CASSQVFLLGGTEAFF. The rearrangement uses TRBV4-1 and TRBJ1-1; perhaps TRBD1 as D (6 bases). V lost 3 bases and J lost 4, with 18 bases in between. The CDR3 consists of 16 residues. Germline V gene sequence: CDR1 MGHRA, CDR2 YSYEKL.

At least ten counts were recorded for this clonotype. The chain uses TRBV5-1 and TRBJ1-5; D is unclear. The CDR3 totals 15 residues. The germline V gene encodes CDR1 SGHRS and CDR2 YFSETQ. Trimming removed 0 bases from V and 1 base from J, with 8 bases in between. The CDR3, as DNA: TGCGCCAGCAGCTTGGACAGTGGAAGCAATCAGCCCCAGCATTTT. It is translated as CASSLDSGSNQPQHF.

This chain uses TRBV5-1 with TRBJ2-2; D gene ambiguous. This CDR3 has 13 residues. Germline V CDR1 and CDR2: SGHRS, YFSETQ. V lost 5 bases and J 8 bases, leaving 13 bases between the germline ends. The CDR3 loop reads CASRTEKRGELFF. DNA of the CDR3: TGCGCCAGCAGAACAGAAAAGCGAGGGGAGCTGTTTTTT. The full variable domain, completed using reference TRBV5-1 and TRBJ2-2, is KAGVTQTPRYLIKTRGQQVTLSCSPISGHRSVSWYQQTPGQGLQFLFEYFSETQRNKGNFPGRFSGRQFSNSRSEMNVSTLELGDSALYLCASRTEKRGELFFGEGSRLTVL.

This clonotype was detected many times. The CDR3 spells CAISLGTQEGNEQFF. The CDR3 bases are TGTGCCATCAGTCTCGGGACCCAAGAGGGGAATGAGCAGTTCTTC. This chain uses TRBV10-3 with TRBJ2-1; D is possibly TRBD1 or TRBD2 (5 bases each). This CDR3 is 15 amino acids long. V was cut by 5 bases and J by 7 bases, with 18 bases left in between. The V gene's germline CDR1 is ENHRY and CDR2 SYGVKD.

This clonotype was seen at least ten times. V is TRBV20-1 and J is TRBJ2-7, with a weak D call TRBD2 (7 bases). From germline, CDR1 is DFQATT and CDR2 SNEGSKA (reference sequence). V was shortened by 6 bases and J by 7 bases, with 22 bases between the two germline ends. The CDR3 is made up of 14 amino acids. The CDR3 coding sequence is TGCAGTGCAATCAGGGGCGGGGGAGTGAGGGAGCAGTACTTC. It codes for CSAIRGGGVREQYF.

This clonotype was seen at least ten times. The chain uses TRBV5-1 and TRBJ2-6; the match to TRBD2 covers 9 bases. The germline V gene has CDR1 SGHRS and CDR2 YFSETQ. V shed 4 bases, J shed 3 bases, and the junction held 5 bases outside the gene matches. The CDR3 consists of 16 residues. The CDR3 spells CASSRGGASGANVLTF. DNA of the CDR3: TGCGCCAGCAGCCGCGGGGGGGCGAGTGGGGCCAACGTCCTGACTTTC.

This clonotype was observed many times. The V call is TRBV27, the J call TRBJ2-1, with 9 bases matching TRBD1. Germline assignment: CDR1 MNHEY and CDR2 SMNVEV (reference sequence). After removal of 5 bases from V and 12 bases from J, the junction contained 8 bases not matched to a gene. This CDR3 contains 13 residues. CDR3 protein: CASSPGQGMGQFF. In DNA, the CDR3 is TGTGCCAGCAGTCCCGGACAGGGGATGGGGCAGTTCTTC.

This clonotype was seen repeatedly, ten times or more. CDR3 protein: CASSLVRASDSNYGYTF. In nucleotides, the CDR3 is TGCGCCAGCAGCTTGGTACGTGCGTCCGACAGCAACTATGGCTACACCTTC. This chain uses TRBV5-1 with TRBJ1-2; D possibly corresponds to TRBD1 (5 bases). V lost 0 bases, J lost 2 bases, and 17 bases lay in between. This CDR3 spans 17 amino acids. Germline CDR1 reads SGHRS; CDR2 reads YFSETQ.

This clonotype was found a few times. V gene TRBV18 combines with J gene TRBJ1-5; D remains ambiguous. Germline assignment: CDR1 KGHSH and CDR2 LQKENI. The CDR3 consists of 13 residues. Trimming removed 2 bases at V and 4 bases at J, with 6 bases between. The CDR3 protein is CASSPAENQPQHF. The CDR3 DNA follows: TGTGCCAGCTCACCAGCCGAGAATCAGCCCCAGCATTTT.

Concerning this clonotype: In this CDR3 the conserved last residue, phenylalanine or tryptophan, is missing, so a read error is likely. This chain connects TRBV20-1 to TRBJ1-6; no clear D gene. CDR1 and CDR2 (germline): DFQATT, SNEGSKA (reference sequence). This CDR3 region has 15 residues. In DNA, the CDR3 is TGCAGTGCCAGAGTTGGAGCGGAGCTGAATTCACCCCTCCACGTT. Its protein product is CSARVGAELNSPLHV.

This clonotype has ten or more counts. The rearrangement links TRBV20-1 to TRBJ1-6; the D gene is possibly TRBD1 (5 bases). Trimming removed 3 bases from V and 7 bases from J, with 10 bases in between. The length of the CDR3 is 13 residues. Germline-derived CDR1 and CDR2 are DFQATT and SNEGSKA (reference sequence). Here the CDR3 reads CSARGHLNSPLHF. For the CDR3, the DNA is TGCAGTGCTAGGGGGCACCTAAATTCACCCCTCCACTTT.

This clonotype was observed many times. The chain employs TRBV12-3 or TRBV12-4 and TRBJ1-1; TRBD1 matches 11 bases. With V trimmed by 6 bases and J by 4 bases, 4 bases remained unmatched. The CDR3 is 14 amino acids. The CDR3 coding sequence is TGTGCCAGCAGCCGGACAGGGGGCTTCACTGAAGCTTTCTTT. Amino acid sequence: CASSRTGGFTEAFF.

Ten or more counts support this clonotype. The chain couples TRBV6-5 to TRBJ1-2; no reliable D call. Trimming took 5 bases from V and 2 from J, leaving 9 bases between them. The CDR3 consists of 13 residues. Germline V CDR1 and CDR2: MNHEY, SVGAGI. CDR3: CASSPWTNYGYTF. For the CDR3, the DNA is TGTGCCAGCAGTCCGTGGACCAACTATGGCTACACCTTC.

The chain is built from TRBV10-3 and TRBJ1-5, with TRBD1 as a possible D gene (5 bases). This CDR3 is 14 amino acids long. Germline V gene sequence: CDR1 ENHRY, CDR2 SYGVKD. Trimming stripped 2 bases from V and 4 bases from J, with 9 bases between. The CDR3 loop reads CAISEVGGNQPQHF. CDR3 DNA sequence: TGTGCCATCAGTGAGGTGGGGGGAAATCAGCCCCAGCATTTT.

This clonotype came up many times. V and J are TRBV5-1 and TRBJ1-1; D might be TRBD1 (6 bases). V lost 7 bases and J 7 bases, leaving 20 bases between the germline ends. Germline V gives CDR1 SGHRS, CDR2 YFSETQ. The CDR3 spans 14 residues. The CDR3: CASALGGGDGEAFF. The CDR3 DNA reads as TGCGCCAGCGCCCTCGGGGGGGGCGACGGTGAAGCTTTCTTT.

Many counts were recorded for this clonotype. The rearrangement uses TRBV29-1 and TRBJ2-3; no clear D gene. V lost 5 bases and J lost 3, with 12 bases in between. The germline V gene has CDR1 SQVTM and CDR2 ANQGSEA. The CDR3 has 13 residues. The CDR3 reads CSVWILSTDTQYF. CDR3 DNA: TGCAGCGTTTGGATCCTCTCAACAGATACGCAGTATTTT.

The sample holds many counts of this clonotype. The chain has TRBV19 and TRBJ1-6; no clear D. CDR3 size: 12 residues. The ends were cut back, 10 bases at V and 11 bases at J, with 15 bases in the middle. Germline lookup yields CDR1 LNHDA and CDR2 SQIVND (reference sequence). In DNA form, the CDR3 reads TGTGCCACCTCGACAAGAGACCCACCCCTCCACTTT. This gives the protein CATSTRDPPLHF.

This clonotype showed up many times. The chain employs TRBV7-9 and TRBJ1-1; no clear D. V gave up 3 bases and J gave up 4 bases, with 3 bases separating them. The CDR3 is made up of 11 amino acids. Germline CDR1 reads SEHNR; CDR2 reads FQNEAQ (reference sequence). The CDR3 loop reads CASSFSTEAFF. CDR3 DNA sequence: TGTGCCAGCAGCTTCAGCACTGAAGCTTTCTTT.